The 3 T cell receptor beta chains given below trace back to one sample, sequenced in a study of identical twins. Each CDR3 protein is one row after TCRdb ran MiXCR on the 5' RACE reads. This table has about 210,000 distinct CDR3 sequences, roughly a tenth appearing once. Sequencing was done on a sample of memory (CD45RO+) T cells sorted from blood. These receptors were taken from a woman in her late teens or twenties in good health.

The V and J genes are TRBV6-1 and TRBJ1-2; 7 bases line up with TRBD1. The CDR3 extends over 14 amino acids. CDR1 and CDR2 (germline): MNHNS, SASEGT. V lost 7 bases, J lost 8 bases, and 13 bases stayed unmatched. DNA of the CDR3: TGTGCCAGCACCGAAGACAGGGTGGCGTGGGGCTACACCTTC. Its protein is CASTEDRVAWGYTF.

This chain links TRBV5-4 with TRBJ2-3; TRBD1 matches 10 bases. CDR3 length equals 16 residues. J gave up 0 bases and V 4 bases, and 5 bases lay outside the gene matches. The germline V gene encodes CDR1 SGHNT and CDR2 YYREEE (reference sequence). CDR3 residues: CASSDDRGRSTDTQYF. The CDR3 coding sequence is TGTGCCAGCAGCGACGACAGGGGGCGGAGCACAGATACGCAGTATTTT.

This clonotype was seen at least ten times. This chain connects TRBV7-2 to TRBJ1-6, with D unresolved. The V end lost 5 bases, the J end lost 9 bases, and 14 bases lay between the germline ends. CDR3 length: 14 amino acids. Germline assignment: CDR1 SGHTA and CDR2 FQGNSA. The CDR3 bases are TGTGCCAGCAGCGAAAGCTCCTGGGGTTCACCCCTCCACTTT. Residues: CASSESSWGSPLHF.